The T cell receptor (beta chain) described here comes from a study of breast tumors, draining lymph nodes, adjacent tissues. Notes on the study in general: Most tumor T cells seemingly derive from lymph node, then expand in tumor. Tumors had less TCR diversity than lymph nodes, more than nontumor tissue. Tumor T cell lymph node origin was a supported hypothesis, not proven.

TCRdb re-derived calls from the multiplex PCR reads in MiXCR, one entry per CDR3 protein. The data hold about 140,000 distinct CDR3 sequences, with 20% to 25% observed a single time. Samples came from axillary lymph nodes draining the breast cancer. This clonotype was observed many times. Antigen specificity is unknown. Trimming took 4 bases from V and 7 from J, leaving 11 bases between them. The CDR3 totals 12 residues. Germline V gene lookup returns CDR1 SGHNT and CDR2 YYREEE (reference sequence). This clonotype originated in a female donor with breast cancer. Some clones in this sample may be carry-over from other donors' samples. Sample: axillary lymph node tissue. The chain is built from TRBV5-4 and TRBJ1-2; D is unclear. The CDR3 region has the DNA TGTGCCAGCAGCCGCGCTTCCGCTGGCTACACCTTC. It is translated as CASSRASAGYTF.